This T cell receptor beta chain derives from a study of OX40 agonist ivuxolimab in advanced cancers. Findings of the study overall: Certain nonresponders additionally had low normalized T-cell clonal expansion.

Sequenced by immunoSEQ multiplex PCR; TCRdb stores in-frame clones only, minus some. The top ten hold under 4.5% of the sample, which has 50,000 to 85,000 clones, 75% to 90% seen once. The V and J ends lost 6 bases and 4 bases respectively, with 16 bases between them. CDR3 length: 15 residues. The germline V gene has CDR1 MNHNY and CDR2 SVGAGI (reference sequence). As concerns this clone: The antigen is unknown.

The specimen was CD4+ or CD8+ T cells sorted from blood, collected in a trial of the OX40 agonist ivuxolimab. The sequence was obtained from an adult with an advanced solid tumor such as melanoma, head and neck, liver or kidney cancer. V gene TRBV6-6 combines with J gene TRBJ1-3; tentatively, D is TRBD1 (5 bases). The DNA for the CDR3 is TGTGCCAGCAGCCTGGGACGGCGAGACGGAAACACCATATATTTT. It translates to CASSLGRRDGNTIYF.